This TCR beta chain came from a study of regulatory T cells in long-lasting Graves disease. Study-level results: The persistent group shared 2,741 public clonotypes, more than the 966 shared by new patients.

This clonotype occurred many times. Its target is unknown. Through Arm-PCR of CDR3 regions and iRepertoire HTBI primers, TCR beta libraries were built. TCRdb re-analysed the multiplex PCR reads in MiXCR, keeping a single row per CDR3 protein. The data contain hundreds of thousands of distinct CDR3 sequences, approximately 15% of them singletons. With 5 bases removed from V and 1 base from J, the gap between germline ends came to 20 bases. The germline gives CDR1 LNHDA, CDR2 SQIVND (reference sequence). The CDR3 is 17 amino acids. As for time point: newly diagnosed GD, antithyroid drugs for less than 3 months. Scientists built the TCR library using RNA that was extracted from PBMCs. Graves' disease diagnoses used American Thyroid Association guidelines. The source of the patients was an endocrinology department in Xi'an, China. The sample also formed part of further work on T cells in Graves' hyperthyroidism and ophthalmopathy. That paper notes: Separating ophthalmopathy from stable hyperthyroidism was achieved by a 13 V-J model.

This chain connects TRBV19 to TRBJ2-5; D may be TRBD2 (6 bases). The input for sequencing was peripheral blood mononuclear cells (PBMCs), taken at new diagnosis, from a patient treated with antithyroid drugs. This TCR derives from a woman in her twenties or thirties with Graves disease. The CDR3 is CASSPFAGWVSQETQYF. DNA for the CDR3: TGTGCCAGTAGTCCTTTCGCGGGATGGGTTTCCCAAGAGACCCAGTACTTC.